These 15 T cell receptor beta chains came from one sample sequenced in a study of blood T cell repertoires in COVID-19 (dated by TCRdb to 2020 to 2022). Receptors were amplified or captured by the immunoSEQ multiplex PCR assay. This is the immuneACCESS table as TCRdb keeps it, with only in-frame sequences that have V and J called. A part of the clones is gone; compared with another copy, unresolved V genes explain less than half, and the rest is unexplained. A total of 490,000 or so clones appear in this sample, 88% of them only once. Jointly, the top ten make up 7% to 10% of the sample. The specimen was PBMCs or T cells enriched from blood (not recorded which). These receptors were obtained from a woman aged 55-69 years who had recovered from COVID-19.

The chain employs TRBV3-1 (or the pseudogene TRBV3-2) and TRBJ2-3; D is perhaps TRBD1 (5 bases). V was trimmed by 3 bases and J by 4 bases, leaving 11 bases between them. Germline V gene data show CDR1 as LGHDT and CDR2 as YNNKEL (reference sequence). This CDR3 has 14 amino acids. Here the CDR3 DNA reads TGTGCCAGCAGCCAGGGTGTAGGGGCAGATACGCAGTATTTT. Encoded protein: CASSQGVGADTQYF.

The chain carries TRBV2 and TRBJ1-2, with D tentatively TRBD1 (5 bases). V lost 7 bases and J 8 bases, leaving 26 bases between the germline ends. The CDR3 is 16 residues long. The germline gives CDR1 SNHLY, CDR2 FYNNEI. As DNA, the CDR3 is TGTGCCAGCAACCCCCCCGCCGAGACAGTGAGACGAGGCTACACCTTC. Its translation is CASNPPAETVRRGYTF.

The J gene is TRBJ2-4, the V gene TRBV5-1; TRBD1 might be the D (6 bases). CDR3 length: 14 amino acids. Deletions cut 5 bases from V and 5 bases from J, with 14 bases between. Germline CDR1 is SGHRS and CDR2 is YFSETQ. The CDR3 here is CASRTGSSENIQYF. The DNA of the CDR3 is TGCGCCAGCAGAACAGGGTCCTCGGAAAACATTCAGTACTTC.

The sample holds a few counts of this clone. An end of the junction differs from the germline gene, which may be a read error. The sample contains more than one DNA sequence encoding this CDR3. The V call is TRBV4-1, the J call TRBJ1-3, with D possibly being TRBD1 (6 bases). Germline loops: CDR1 MGHRA, CDR2 YSYEKL. The CDR3 consists of 16 residues. CDR3 protein: CACSPGGADSGNTIYF. The CDR3 DNA reads as TGCGCCTGCAGCCCGGGGGGGGCCGACTCTGGAAACACCATATATTTT.

The V gene is TRBV6-5, the J gene TRBJ1-5, with D possibly being TRBD1 (6 bases). Trimming shortened V by 6 bases and J by 0 bases, and 12 bases separated the two germline ends. The CDR3 sequence is 15 residues long. Germline V gene lookup returns CDR1 MNHEY and CDR2 SVGAGI. The chain's CDR3 is CASRNRQASNQPQHF. CDR3 nucleotide sequence: TGTGCCAGCAGAAATCGACAGGCTAGCAATCAGCCCCAGCATTTT.

The rearrangement links TRBV11-2 to TRBJ1-1; possibly TRBD1 for D (5 bases). The CDR3 length is 15 residues. The germline V gene has CDR1 SGHAT and CDR2 FQNNGV. V was pared by 3 bases and J by 1 base, with 12 bases between. CDR3 region: CASSLQRGSNTEAFF. CDR3 nucleotides: TGTGCCAGCAGCTTGCAACGGGGGTCGAACACTGAAGCTTTCTTT.

The gene calls are TRBV6-5 and TRBJ1-5, with D unclear. This CDR3 region has 15 residues. CDR1 MNHEY and CDR2 SVGAGI come from the germline V gene. V lost 6 bases to trimming and J lost 7 bases, with 19 bases between them. CDR3 amino acids: CASSPPTRDWQPQHF. CDR3 in DNA: TGTGCCAGCAGCCCCCCAACCCGGGATTGGCAGCCCCAGCATTTT.

Turning to this clone: This sample includes further DNA sequences coding for the same CDR3. This chain connects TRBV30 to TRBJ1-5; 7 nucleotides line up with TRBD1. This CDR3 comprises 13 residues. CDR1 and CDR2 (germline): GTSNPN, SVGIG (reference sequence). Trimming removed 3 bases from V and 4 bases from J; junction bases left unmatched: 3. The CDR3 sequence: CAWSLQGNQPQHF. The CDR3 DNA reads TGTGCCTGGAGCCTACAGGGGAATCAGCCCCAGCATTTT.

The chain recombines TRBV6-5 with TRBJ1-4, with a weak D call TRBD1 (5 bases). The germline V gene encodes CDR1 MNHEY and CDR2 SVGAGI. The CDR3 is 15 amino acids. V lost 7 bases to trimming and J lost 5 bases, with 17 bases between them. CDR3 nucleotide sequence: TGTGCCAGCACCGATTCGTACAGGAAAAATGAAAAACTGTTTTTT. This gives the protein CASTDSYRKNEKLFF.

This sequence joins TRBV28 and TRBJ2-5, with a possible D match to TRBD1 (6 bases). V was shortened by 3 bases and J by 2 bases, with 13 bases between the two germline ends. This CDR3 spans 15 amino acids. Germline loops: CDR1 MDHEN, CDR2 SYDVKM. The CDR3 DNA follows: TGTGCCAGCAGTTTCCGCCAGGGGCTTCAAGAGACCCAGTACTTC. Amino acid sequence: CASSFRQGLQETQYF.

The CDR3 is CASSGDNRNQPQHF. For the CDR3, the DNA is TGTGCCAGCTCCGGGGACAATCGCAATCAGCCCCAGCATTTT. The chain carries TRBV28 and TRBJ1-5, with a weak D call TRBD1 (6 bases). The CDR3 totals 14 residues. V gave up 8 bases and J gave up 2 bases, with 13 bases separating them. CDR1 MDHEN and CDR2 SYDVKM come from the germline V gene.

The chain couples TRBV24-1 to TRBJ1-5; 10 bases line up with TRBD1. J was trimmed by 3 bases and V by 3 bases; bases with no gene match: 10. The CDR3 runs 18 residues. Germline V gene sequence: CDR1 KGHDR, CDR2 SFDVKD. The CDR3 nucleotides read TGTGCCACCAGTGATCCGACCGGGACAGGGGACGCCAATCAGCCCCAGCATTTT. Its translation: CATSDPTGTGDANQPQHF.

The CDR3 coding sequence is TGTGCCAGCAGTTACCCGACAGGGCGCGTCAATCAGCCCCAGCATTTT. Protein sequence: CASSYPTGRVNQPQHF. This sequence joins TRBV6-5 and TRBJ1-5; 7 nucleotides agree with TRBD1. The CDR3 covers 16 residues. V was clipped by 2 bases and J by 3 bases; unmatched bases: 7. Germline V gives CDR1 MNHEY, CDR2 SVGAGI.

The chain combines TRBV5-6 with TRBJ1-3; TRBD1 matches at 8 bases. CDR3 length: 14 amino acids. Unmatched junction bases numbered 4, after V lost 4 bases and J lost 4 bases. Germline lookup yields CDR1 SGHDT and CDR2 YYEEEE. CDR3 coding DNA: TGTGCCAGCAGCGCGGACAGGGCGGGAAACACCATATATTTT. Translated, it gives CASSADRAGNTIYF.

This rearrangement joins TRBV5-1 to TRBJ2-7; D call uncertain. The length of the CDR3 is 13 residues. V was pared by 5 bases and J by 1 base, with 10 bases between. Per the germline V gene, CDR1 is SGHRS and CDR2 is YFSETQ. In DNA form, the CDR3 reads TGCGCCAGCAGACTGACAAATTCCTACGAGCAGTACTTC. As protein: CASRLTNSYEQYF.